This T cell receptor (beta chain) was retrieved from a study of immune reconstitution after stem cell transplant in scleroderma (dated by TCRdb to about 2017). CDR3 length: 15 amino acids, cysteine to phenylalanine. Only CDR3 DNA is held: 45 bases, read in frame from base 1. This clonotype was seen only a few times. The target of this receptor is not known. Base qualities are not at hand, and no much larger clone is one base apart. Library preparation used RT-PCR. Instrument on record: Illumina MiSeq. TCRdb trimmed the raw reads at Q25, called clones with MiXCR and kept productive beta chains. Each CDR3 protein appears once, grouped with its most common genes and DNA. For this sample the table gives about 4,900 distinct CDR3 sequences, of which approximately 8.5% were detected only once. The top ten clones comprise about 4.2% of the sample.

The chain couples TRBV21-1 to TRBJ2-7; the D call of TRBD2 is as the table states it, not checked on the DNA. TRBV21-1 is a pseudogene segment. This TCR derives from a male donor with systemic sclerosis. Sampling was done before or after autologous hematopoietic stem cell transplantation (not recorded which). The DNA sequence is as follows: TGTGCCAGCACCGAGGTGCGGGAGCCCTCCTACGAGCAGTACTTC. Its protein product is CASTEVREPSYEQYF.